These 6 T cell receptor beta chains were sequenced from one sample in a study of blood T cells in healthy people across ages. Combining a sample-barcoded 5' primer with a J-beta primer mix, a second PCR ran for roughly 7 to 11 cycles. One entry per CDR3 protein, called by TCRdb with MiXCR from the 5' RACE reads. The data show about 680,000 distinct CDR3 sequences, around 45% seen once. The sequenced sample consisted of blood. Receptor source: a woman aged 60-70 years in good health.

V usage is TRBV20-1 and J usage is TRBJ1-2; perhaps TRBD1 as D (5 bases). This CDR3 region has 13 residues. Germline assignment: CDR1 DFQATT and CDR2 SNEGSKA (reference sequence). V lost 4 bases and J lost 3, with 12 bases in between. The DNA for the CDR3 is TGCAGTGCTATGGGGGAGGCTGACTATGGCTACACCTTC. The encoded protein is CSAMGEADYGYTF.

This chain connects TRBV3-1 to TRBJ1-1; D gene unclear. The ends were cut back, 3 bases at V and 10 bases at J, with 12 bases in the middle. Germline V CDR1 and CDR2: LGHDT, YNNKEL (reference sequence). The CDR3 contains 12 residues. The CDR3 region has the DNA TGTGCCAGCAGCCAGAATGGGGATGTAGCTTTCTTT. Translation gives CASSQNGDVAFF.

V usage is TRBV10-3 and J usage is TRBJ2-5; 7 nucleotides match TRBD1. V gave up 3 bases and J gave up 4 bases; unmatched junction bases: 5. CDR3 length: 14 amino acids. CDR1 and CDR2 (germline): ENHRY, SYGVKD. Written as DNA, the CDR3 is TGTGCCATCAGTGATTCGACAGGGCGAGAGACCCAGTACTTC. Its translation is CAISDSTGRETQYF.

This clonotype showed up just a few times. The rearrangement uses TRBV20-1 and TRBJ2-7; 10 bases align to TRBD2. The CDR3 runs 13 residues. Germline V CDR1 and CDR2: DFQATT, SNEGSKA (reference sequence). Trimming took 6 bases from V and 6 from J; bases not matched to a gene: 8. The CDR3 nucleotides read TGCAGTGCCCGAGCGGGAGGGCCCACCGAGCAGTACTTC. Amino acids: CSARAGGPTEQYF.

This chain connects TRBV7-9 to TRBJ1-2; D remains unclear. Germline CDR1 reads SEHNR; CDR2 reads FQNEAQ (reference sequence). The CDR3 covers 15 residues. Trimming shortened V by 0 bases and J by 3 bases, and 11 bases separated the two germline ends. The chain's CDR3 is CASSLAQQGDYGYTF. The CDR3 nucleotides read TGTGCCAGCAGCTTAGCCCAACAAGGAGACTATGGCTACACCTTC.

The DNA for the CDR3 is TGCGCCAGCAGCTTGCGGGACAGGGGATTCATGAACACTGAAGCTTTCTTT. Protein product: CASSLRDRGFMNTEAFF. The chain uses TRBV5-1 and TRBJ1-1, with 10 positions matching TRBD1. V was clipped by 1 base and J by 0 bases; unmatched bases: 6. CDR1 is SGHRS and CDR2 is YFSETQ in the germline V gene. CDR3 size: 17 residues.